The T cell receptor beta chain under discussion was sequenced for a study of shared clonotypes between healthy human individuals (dated by TCRdb to 2018 to 2020). Notes on the research overall: The cohort comprised a couple of women and three men aged 18 to 49 years. Blood TCR repertoires of about five healthy adults were deeply sequenced to estimate repertoire size and the extent of clonotype sharing between individuals. For each donor, CD4 naive and CD4 memory were each given three plates, CD8 naive was given two plates, and CD8 memory was given one plate. Leukapheresis yielded between about 0.9 and 8.9 billion PBMCs per donor. Different laboratories and diverse techniques were used to prepare libraries and sequence TCR repertoires, to increase sequencing depth and limit assay-specific biases. Overall results and qualifications from the work: Pairwise subsampling indicated that sequencing depth was expected to affect the degree of clonotype sharing among donors. Sampling was restricted to blood, and TCR repertoires in tissue are likely to differ from TCR repertoires in blood. Compared with non-shared clonotypes, clonotypes shared by all four sorted-subset donors had higher generation probabilities. Because the study included a small number of donors, the genetic and exposure-history diversity represented was limited. Naive subsets generally had larger estimated clonotype richness than memory subsets did. Even with the large sequencing depth, rarefaction of the sorted-subset datasets indicated that sequencing was incomplete. When a handful of donors were compared, the shared fraction of clonotypes was approximately 5% for naive CD4, 3% to 4% for naive CD8, 2% to 2.5% for memory CD4, and around 0.4% for memory CD8.

CDR1 and CDR2, per the germline V gene (reference sequence), are GTSNPN and SVGIG. The CDR3 numbers 15 residues from cysteine through phenylalanine. Solely the CDR3 DNA is kept, with 45 bases framed from the first base. Trimmed from V: 3 bases; trimmed from J: 2 bases; junction bases lacking a gene match: 9. Healthy HIV-negative adults with no recently reported acute infections or vaccinations were included as donors. Only Caucasian adults living in Nashville, Tennessee, USA were represented among the donors. CD4+ T cells were enriched by magnetic negative selection, after which naive cells were positively selected on CD45RA and the negative fraction was taken as the memory subset. Blood was collected by leukapheresis, and PBMCs were isolated by Ficoll-Histopaque density gradient centrifugation and then cryopreserved in liquid nitrogen vapor phase. Purity and quantity of every magnetically sorted T cell population were checked by analytical flow cytometry. From each sorted fraction, genomic DNA was isolated and quantified by UV absorbance on a Nanodrop 2000c.

A note on this clone: What antigen it recognizes has not been identified. Per-nucleotide qualities are absent, and no much larger clonotype sits a single base away.

Using the deep immunoSEQ assay, multiplex PCR amplified TCR CDR3 regions from genomic DNA. For each cell subset, the extracted genomic DNA was distributed evenly across all wells of several immunoSEQ 96-well plates, and each plate served as one replicate. For sorted subsets, each replicate PCR was loaded with 200 ng genomic DNA, equivalent to 30,000 or so T cell genomes. Purified libraries were quantified with a Qubit 3.0 fluorometer, sized on a Bioanalyzer 2100, and re-quantified with the KAPA Library Quantification kit. Every immunoSEQ 96-well plate was sequenced on a separate single-read 150-cycle Illumina NextSeq 550 flow cell. The authors' analysis ran thus. Because the immunoSEQ output held only junctional sequences and lacked quality scores, the filtering could not match the filtering applied to full-length reads. To assign V/J genes and CDR3, sequences were annotated using PyIR, a Python wrapper for IgBLAST v1.9, with IMGT germline references. Any read was removed if the V/J assignment was weak (E-value above 1e-6), the CDR3 was missing, or the read contained stop codons, out-of-frame junctions, or ambiguous translated residues. V3J clonotypes were defined as sequences sharing an identical inferred V gene, J gene, and CDR3 amino acid sequence. Percentage overlap between repertoires was calculated by dividing the number of shared unique clonotypes by the size of the smaller repertoire. Repertoire richness was assessed with RTK rarefaction, the Chao1 estimator, and Recon v2.1 estimates of unobserved clonotypes. OLGA was used to compute generation probabilities for all TCRbeta clonotypes that the gDNA method yielded from a few donors. In TCRdb, the immuneACCESS table is reduced to in-frame sequences with V and J assigned. These tables do not hold every clone; where another copy was compared, an unresolved V gene accounts for under half, and the others remain unexplained. V and J calls and clone size come straight from that table; D and trimming were deduced from the DNA. In this sample the table shows 2 million to 3 million clones, 93% of which occur a single time. The ten largest make up more than 0.35% of the sample.

The rearranged segments are TRBV30 and TRBJ2-7, and TRBD2 aligns with 8 junction nucleotides. Material: naive CD4+ T cells from PBMCs. Taken with the paper, the label for cell subset or site translates to: CD45RA+ positively selected. The sequence came from a young man in good health. Some clones in this sample may be carry-over from other donors' samples. Here the CDR3 is given as CAWRFSGIRPYEQYF. Here is the DNA: TGTGCCTGGAGGTTTAGCGGGATAAGACCCTACGAGCAGTACTTC.